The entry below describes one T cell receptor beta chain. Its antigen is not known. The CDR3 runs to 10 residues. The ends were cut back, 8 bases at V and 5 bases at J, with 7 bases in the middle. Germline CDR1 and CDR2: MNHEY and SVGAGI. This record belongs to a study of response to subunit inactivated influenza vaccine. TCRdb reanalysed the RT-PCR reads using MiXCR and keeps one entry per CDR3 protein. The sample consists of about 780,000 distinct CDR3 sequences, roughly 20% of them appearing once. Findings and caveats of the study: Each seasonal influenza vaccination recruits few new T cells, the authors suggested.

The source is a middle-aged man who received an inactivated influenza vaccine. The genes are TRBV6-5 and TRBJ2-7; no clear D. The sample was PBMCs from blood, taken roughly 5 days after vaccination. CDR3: CASGQNEQYF. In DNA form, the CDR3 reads TGTGCCAGCGGCCAGAACGAGCAGTACTTC.